The 23 T cell receptor beta chains listed next were all sequenced from one sample in a study of control samples from healthy donors and cancer patients. Data came from immunoSEQ multiplex PCR; TCRdb stores just in-frame clones and leaves some out. The table has about 230,000 clones, approximately 80% seen once; the top ten hold more than 10%. Sequencing was performed on PBMCs. These receptors all come from a woman aged 55-70 years with lung cancer.

V is TRBV19 and J is TRBJ2-1; the D gene is possibly TRBD1 (5 bases). Germline CDR1 reads LNHDA; CDR2 reads SQIVND (reference sequence). This CDR3 comprises 14 residues. V lost 2 bases, J lost 3 bases, and 8 bases lay in between. The CDR3 region is CASSIQGSYNEQFF. Written as DNA, the CDR3 is TGTGCCAGTAGTATACAGGGCAGCTACAATGAGCAGTTCTTC. Full variable domain (remainder filled in from reference TRBV19 and TRBJ2-1): DGGITQSPKYLFRKEGQNVTLSCEQNLNHDAMYWYRQDPGQGLRLIYYSQIVNDFQKGDIAEGYSVSREKKESFPLTVTSAQKNPTAFYLCASSIQGSYNEQFFGPGTRLTVL.

The chain is built from TRBV6-6 and TRBJ2-1, with D perhaps matching TRBD2 (6 bases). CDR3 length: 15 amino acids. Trimming removed 6 bases at V and 7 bases at J, with 19 bases between. CDR1 is MNHNY, CDR2 SVGAGI, per germline (reference sequence). CDR3 in DNA: TGTGCCAGCAGCCTTGGGGACCCGCGGGATAATGAGCAGTTCTTC. Protein: CASSLGDPRDNEQFF.

The chain is built from TRBV2 and TRBJ1-2; D call uncertain. The V end was cut by 4 bases, the J end by 4 bases, with 10 bases between. Per the germline V gene, CDR1 is SNHLY and CDR2 is FYNNEI. The CDR3 totals 13 residues. The CDR3 reads CASSAGSFYGYTF. Written as DNA, the CDR3 is TGTGCCAGCAGTGCGGGCAGCTTCTATGGCTACACCTTC.

Only a few counts were recorded for this clone. The gene calls are TRBV11-1 and TRBJ2-5; unclear D gene. The CDR3 spans 14 residues. The germline CDR1 and CDR2 sequences are SGHAT and FQDESV (reference sequence). V was trimmed by 5 bases and J by 2 bases, leaving 12 bases between them. The CDR3 region has the DNA TGTGCCAGCAGCCCCCACGTAGGGCAAGAGACCCAGTACTTC. Its translation: CASSPHVGQETQYF.

This chain uses TRBV5-5 with TRBJ1-5, with D uncertain. Germline CDR1 SGHKS, CDR2 YYEKEE (reference sequence). The CDR3 contains 14 residues. V was cut by 1 base and J by 4 bases, with 9 bases left in between. The CDR3 reads CASSLLYLNQPQHF. The CDR3 nucleotides read TGTGCCAGCAGCTTGCTCTACTTGAATCAGCCCCAGCATTTT.

This chain uses TRBV6-2 or TRBV6-3 with TRBJ2-5; no definite D call. Trimming took off 1 base at V and 4 bases at J, with 4 bases between the two ends. This CDR3 region has 12 residues. Germline CDR1 is MNHEY and CDR2 is SVGEGT. The chain's CDR3 is CASSYFGETQYF. The CDR3 nucleotides read TGTGCCAGCAGTTACTTCGGAGAGACCCAGTACTTC.

The chain couples TRBV11-1 to TRBJ2-3; the D gene is possibly TRBD1 (6 bases). CDR3 length: 15 amino acids. Per the germline V gene, CDR1 is SGHAT and CDR2 is FQDESV (reference sequence). The V and J ends lost 1 base and 3 bases respectively, with 11 bases between them. The CDR3: CASSLETGRTDTQYF. The DNA for the CDR3 is TGTGCCAGCAGCTTAGAAACAGGGAGAACAGATACGCAGTATTTT. Full variable domain (rest looked up from reference TRBV11-1 and TRBJ2-3): EAEVAQSPRYKITEKSQAVAFWCDPISGHATLYWYRQILGQGPELLVQFQDESVVDDSQLPKDRFSAERLKGVDSTLKIQPAELGDSAMYLCASSLETGRTDTQYFGPGTRLTVL.

This CDR3 reads CASSYSPGQGFGAQHF. In DNA form, the CDR3 reads TGTGCCAGCAGTTACTCCCCGGGACAGGGGTTTGGAGCCCAGCATTTT. The chain employs TRBV6-6 and TRBJ1-5, with TRBD1 matching 10 bases. This CDR3 has 16 residues. V lost 0 bases and J lost 11; bases outside the gene matches: 10. The germline V gene encodes CDR1 MNHNY and CDR2 SVGAGI (reference sequence).

This clone has more than one count but fewer than ten. V usage is TRBV4-2 and J usage is TRBJ2-5; D unresolved. Germline lookup yields CDR1 LGHNA and CDR2 YNFKEQ. V was pared by 0 bases and J by 4 bases, with 6 bases between. The CDR3 totals 13 residues. CDR3 nucleotide sequence: TGTGCCAGCAGCCAAGAAAATGGAGAGACCCAGTACTTC. Translating it yields CASSQENGETQYF.

In its sample, this clone was seen a few times. Different DNA sequences within this sample yield the same CDR3. The V and J genes are TRBV12-3 or TRBV12-4 and TRBJ1-5; D perhaps matches TRBD1 (5 bases). Trimming took 6 bases from V and 5 from J, leaving 11 bases between them. The length of the CDR3 is 13 residues. CDR3: CASSPDRDQPQHF. For the CDR3, the DNA is TGTGCCAGCAGCCCCGACAGAGATCAGCCCCAGCATTTT.

The rearrangement links TRBV6-1 to TRBJ2-7; D is possibly TRBD1 or TRBD2 (5 bases each). The germline V gene has CDR1 MNHNS and CDR2 SASEGT. This CDR3 is built from 15 residues. V gave up 1 base and J gave up 2 bases, with 12 bases separating them. The CDR3 DNA reads as TGTGCCAGCAGTGAAGGGGGGACGGTCACCTACGAGCAGTACTTC. It encodes CASSEGGTVTYEQYF.

This chain uses TRBV9 with TRBJ2-5; 11 bases are shared with TRBD2. Unmatched junction bases numbered 3, after V lost 0 bases and J lost 2 bases. The germline CDR1 and CDR2 sequences are SGDLS and YYNGEE. The CDR3 runs to 16 residues. The CDR3 coding sequence is TGTGCCAGCAGCGTAGGGCTAGCGGGGGGACAAGAGACCCAGTACTTC. The encoded protein is CASSVGLAGGQETQYF. Filled out from reference TRBV9 and TRBJ2-5, the complete variable domain reads DSGVTQTPKHLITATGQRVTLRCSPRSGDLSVYWYQQSLDQGLQFLIQYYNGEERAKGNILERFSAQQFPDLHSELNLSSLELGDSALYFCASSVGLAGGQETQYFGPGTRLLVL.

The genes are TRBV5-1 and TRBJ1-5; 8 bases align to TRBD1. CDR3 size: 15 residues. J was trimmed by 5 bases and V by 3 bases; bases with no gene match: 7. Germline V gene sequence: CDR1 SGHRS, CDR2 YFSETQ. CDR3 coding DNA: TGCGCCAGCAGCTATTCCGGACAGGGCCATCAGCCCCAGCATTTT. It specifies CASSYSGQGHQPQHF. Full variable domain (outside the CDR3, taken from reference TRBV5-1 and TRBJ1-5): KAGVTQTPRYLIKTRGQQVTLSCSPISGHRSVSWYQQTPGQGLQFLFEYFSETQRNKGNFPGRFSGRQFSNSRSEMNVSTLELGDSALYLCASSYSGQGHQPQHFGDGTRLSIL.

CDR3 bases: TGCGCCAGCTCCCCCGTCGGATCCTACAATGAGCAGTTCTTC. Its translation is CASSPVGSYNEQFF. This rearrangement joins TRBV5-1 to TRBJ2-1; D is undetermined. This CDR3 spans 14 amino acids. Germline assignment: CDR1 SGHRS and CDR2 YFSETQ. V dropped 7 bases and J dropped 1 base, with 12 bases sitting between them.

This clone has just one count. V and J are TRBV11-1 and TRBJ1-6; TRBD1 matches 8 bases. V trimming: 2 bases; J trimming: 10 bases; junction bases outside the gene matches: 4. CDR3 size: 14 residues. CDR1 and CDR2 (germline): SGHAT, FQDESV (reference sequence). The DNA for the CDR3 is TGTGCCAGCAGCTTAACAGGGGGAGGGTCACCCCTCCACTTT. It codes for CASSLTGGGSPLHF.

The chain uses TRBV2 and TRBJ2-2; 9 positions match TRBD2. The V and J ends lost 4 bases and 7 bases, in that order; junction bases with no gene match: 7. Germline V lookup: CDR1 SNHLY, CDR2 FYNNEI. The CDR3 runs 15 residues. The CDR3 DNA follows: TGTGCCAGCAGTGTTGGCGGGGGGGAGCACGGGGAGCTGTTTTTT. This sequence encodes CASSVGGGEHGELFF.

The chain carries TRBV30 and TRBJ1-5; perhaps TRBD1 as D (5 bases). CDR3 length: 14 residues. The ends were cut back, 2 bases at V and 2 bases at J, with 10 bases in the middle. The germline gives CDR1 GTSNPN, CDR2 SVGIG (reference sequence). This CDR3 reads CAWSRTTRNQPQHF. CDR3 nucleotide sequence: TGTGCCTGGAGTCGGACAACCCGCAATCAGCCCCAGCATTTT.

The CDR3 DNA reads TGTGCCAGCAGAAGTCGGCACTTAGACGAGCAGTACTTC. It is translated as CASRSRHLDEQYF. The chain joins TRBV2 to TRBJ2-7, with D unclear. The CDR3 extends over 13 amino acids. V was shortened by 6 bases and J by 5 bases, with 14 bases between the two germline ends. Germline assignment: CDR1 SNHLY and CDR2 FYNNEI.

The V call is TRBV5-4, the J call TRBJ1-6, with 8 bases that match TRBD1. J lost 7 bases, V lost 4 bases, and 4 bases had no gene match. The V gene's germline CDR1 is SGHNT and CDR2 YYREEE (reference sequence). The CDR3 sequence is 14 residues long. The CDR3 bases are TGTGCCAGCAGCATCCGGGACAGGAATTCACCCCTCCACTTT. This translates into CASSIRDRNSPLHF.

The chain combines TRBV7-9 with TRBJ1-1, with D unresolved. Trimming took off 3 bases at V and 4 bases at J, with 9 bases between the two ends. CDR1 SEHNR and CDR2 FQNEAQ come from the germline V gene (reference sequence). CDR3 length: 13 amino acids. CDR3 in amino acids: CASSFGAGTEAFF. For the CDR3, the DNA is TGTGCCAGCAGCTTCGGTGCCGGCACTGAAGCTTTCTTT.

The chain couples TRBV27 to TRBJ2-3, with TRBD2 matching over 8 bases. Germline V gene data show CDR1 as MNHEY and CDR2 as SMNVEV (reference sequence). The CDR3 spans 15 residues. V was clipped by 2 bases and J by 2 bases; unmatched bases: 3. CDR3 residues: CASSLAGGPTDTQYF. CDR3 DNA sequence: TGTGCCAGCAGTTTAGCGGGAGGCCCCACAGATACGCAGTATTTT.

Turning to this clone: This sample also contains other DNA sequences that code for the same CDR3. V gene TRBV5-1 combines with J gene TRBJ2-7; 9 bases line up with TRBD1. The J segment lost 4 bases and the V segment lost 4 bases, leaving 6 bases of the junction unmatched. This CDR3 spans 14 amino acids. CDR1 is SGHRS and CDR2 is YFSETQ in the germline V gene. The CDR3 loop is CASSPPGQGYEQYF. The CDR3 DNA reads as TGCGCCAGCAGCCCCCCGGGACAGGGATACGAGCAGTACTTC.

As to this clone: Other DNA sequences within the sample encode an identical CDR3. V gene TRBV3-1 (or the pseudogene TRBV3-2) combines with J gene TRBJ1-2; no clear D gene. This CDR3 comprises 13 residues. Trimming removed 1 base at V and 2 bases at J, with 5 bases between. CDR1 is LGHDT and CDR2 is YNNKEL in the germline V gene (reference sequence). This CDR3 is CASSQGGNYGYTF. CDR3 in DNA: TGTGCCAGCAGCCAAGGGGGAAACTATGGCTACACCTTC.